Below, 14 T cell receptor beta chains from the same sample are listed, as sequenced in a study of cytomegalovirus exposure and HLA in healthy donors. The study ran its PCR with 60 Vbeta and 13 Jbeta primers. Assay: immunoSEQ multiplex PCR; the TCRdb copy retains only in-frame clones and omits some. The table includes 150,000 to 200,000 clones, approximately 77% detected once. The sequenced sample was PBMCs. Receptors originate from a male donor in good health and CMV-seropositive.

This clone was found once. The chain joins TRBV2 to TRBJ2-5, with 8 bases fitting TRBD2. Germline V gives CDR1 SNHLY, CDR2 FYNNEI. This CDR3 has 15 amino acids. After removal of 8 bases from V and 2 bases from J, the junction contained 10 bases not matched to a gene. The CDR3 DNA reads as TGTGCCAGCTGCCCTGCAGGCGGGGGGCAAGAGACCCAGTACTTC. Translating gives CASCPAGGGQETQYF.

The rearrangement joins TRBV2 to TRBJ1-1; 7 bases match TRBD1. This CDR3 is 14 amino acids long. The ends lost 6 bases at V and 4 bases at J; junction bases unmatched: 8. Germline values: CDR1 SNHLY, CDR2 FYNNEI. DNA of the CDR3: TGTGCCAGCAGGGGTCCTGACAGGGCCACTGAAGCTTTCTTT. Amino acid sequence: CASRGPDRATEAFF.

CDR3 amino acids: CASSAGLSGANVLTF. The DNA for the CDR3 is TGTGCCAGCAGCGCCGGGTTGTCTGGGGCCAACGTCCTGACTTTC. The rearrangement links TRBV5-6 to TRBJ2-6; D unresolved. The CDR3 has 15 amino acids. Trimming pared 4 bases from V and 1 base from J, leaving 9 bases between. CDR1 SGHDT and CDR2 YYEEEE come from the germline V gene.

J is TRBJ1-2 and V is TRBV14, with D hard to call. The CDR3 spans 16 residues. The V and J ends lost 0 bases and 0 bases respectively, with 11 bases between them. Germline-derived CDR1 and CDR2 are SGHDN and FVKESK. The CDR3 nucleotides are TGTGCCAGCAGCCAAGATTCGAGTACGACTAACTATGGCTACACCTTC. It translates to CASSQDSSTTNYGYTF.

The J gene is TRBJ1-5, the V gene TRBV27; D not resolved. The V end lost 3 bases, the J end lost 6 bases, and 12 bases lay between the germline ends. The CDR3 length is 14 residues. The germline CDR1 and CDR2 sequences are MNHEY and SMNVEV (reference sequence). CDR3 in DNA: TGTGCCAGCAGTTTCGGCGGGTACGGTCAGCCCCAGCATTTT. Its protein is CASSFGGYGQPQHF.

J is TRBJ1-5 and V is TRBV4-2; D gene unclear. The CDR3 loop spans 16 amino acids. Germline V gene data show CDR1 as LGHNA and CDR2 as YNFKEQ. Trimming took 1 base from V and 0 from J, leaving 10 bases between them. DNA of the CDR3: TGTGCCAGCAGCCAAGCCAGTTCTTATAGCAATCAGCCCCAGCATTTT. Translating gives CASSQASSYSNQPQHF.

The J gene is TRBJ2-7, the V gene TRBV7-9, with 9 positions matching TRBD1. Looked up from germline, CDR1 is SEHNR and CDR2 is FQNEAQ (reference sequence). The CDR3 sequence is 16 residues long. The junction had 8 bases not matched to a gene; V was cut back by 1 base and J by 4 bases. The CDR3 reads CASSLDNGQGLYEQYF. The CDR3 bases are TGTGCCAGCAGCTTAGATAATGGACAGGGGTTATACGAGCAGTACTTC.

This chain connects TRBV28 to TRBJ2-5, with 9 bases fitting TRBD2. The V segment lost 3 bases and the J segment 5 bases; nucleotides outside the gene matches: 4. The CDR3 runs 14 residues. Germline V gives CDR1 MDHEN, CDR2 SYDVKM. CDR3 loop: CASSLASGEETQYF. The CDR3 coding sequence is TGTGCCAGCAGTTTGGCTAGCGGGGAGGAGACCCAGTACTTC.

The V gene is TRBV7-9, the J gene TRBJ2-7, with D possibly TRBD1 on 5 matching bases. Per the germline V gene, CDR1 is SEHNR and CDR2 is FQNEAQ (reference sequence). The CDR3 is made up of 12 amino acids. The germline V and J ends were trimmed by 2 bases and 4 bases, with 6 bases remaining between them. In DNA form, the CDR3 reads TGTGCCAGCAGCTTAAGGGGATACGAGCAGTACTTC. This translates into CASSLRGYEQYF.

The chain joins TRBV19 to TRBJ1-1; D possibly corresponds to TRBD1 (6 bases). Germline loops: CDR1 LNHDA, CDR2 SQIVND (reference sequence). V lost 3 bases, J lost 8 bases, and 16 bases lay in between. The CDR3 has 14 residues. DNA for the CDR3: TGTGCCAGTAGTATTATGACAGGAACTCCAGAAGCTTTCTTT. It encodes CASSIMTGTPEAFF.

This chain joins TRBV5-5 and TRBJ1-2; no clear D. Trimming stripped 0 bases from V and 4 bases from J, with 10 bases between. Germline loops: CDR1 SGHKS, CDR2 YYEKEE (reference sequence). This CDR3 is 14 amino acids long. The CDR3 reads CASSLDSSFYGYTF. The CDR3 DNA follows: TGTGCCAGCAGCTTGGATAGCTCCTTCTATGGCTACACCTTC.

V usage is TRBV7-9 and J usage is TRBJ2-7, with 7 positions matching TRBD2. This CDR3 is built from 17 residues. The V gene's germline CDR1 is SEHNR and CDR2 FQNEAQ (reference sequence). Trimming cost V 4 bases and J 4 bases; bases outside gene matches: 16. For the CDR3, the DNA is TGTGCCAGCAGCTCCCGGGACTCCGGGGGGAGTAGATACGAGCAGTACTTC. It encodes CASSSRDSGGSRYEQYF.

The chain couples TRBV2 to TRBJ1-1; D is uncertain. This CDR3 is 13 amino acids long. Trimming pared 3 bases from V and 0 bases from J, leaving 5 bases between. Looked up from germline, CDR1 is SNHLY and CDR2 is FYNNEI. CDR3 sequence reads: CASSEHMNTEAFF. CDR3 bases: TGTGCCAGCAGTGAGCACATGAACACTGAAGCTTTCTTT.

This sequence joins TRBV5-4 and TRBJ1-5, with D uncertain. The CDR3 sequence is 16 residues long. Germline lookup yields CDR1 SGHNT and CDR2 YYREEE (reference sequence). V lost 3 bases to trimming and J lost 0 bases, with 13 bases between them. This CDR3 reads CASSSNPGLSNQPQHF. The DNA for the CDR3 is TGTGCCAGCAGCTCAAATCCGGGTCTTAGCAATCAGCCCCAGCATTTT.